Below, 9 T cell receptor beta chains from the same sample are listed, as sequenced in a study of response to subunit inactivated influenza vaccine. TCRdb re-derived calls from the RT-PCR reads in MiXCR, one entry per CDR3 protein. In the table there are a few hundred thousand distinct CDR3 sequences, approximately 20% of which are singletons. The sequences come from PBMCs from blood, collected approximately 22 months after vaccination. The source of these receptors is a man aged 50-75 years who received an inactivated influenza vaccine.

This clonotype was detected many times. The chain has TRBV29-1 and TRBJ1-1; no clear D. The CDR3 covers 13 residues. Trimming shortened V by 7 bases and J by 4 bases, and 16 bases separated the two germline ends. CDR1 and CDR2 from the germline V gene are SQVTM and ANQGSEA. Here the CDR3 reads CSAVVSSGTEAFF. CDR3 nucleotides: TGCAGCGCTGTAGTTAGTTCAGGCACTGAAGCTTTCTTT.

Many counts were recorded for this clonotype. The chain is built from TRBV7-2 and TRBJ1-1, with a tentative D call TRBD1 (5 bases). The CDR3 contains 15 residues. Germline V gene sequence: CDR1 SGHTA, CDR2 FQGNSA. V was shortened by 1 base and J by 5 bases, with 14 bases between the two germline ends. The CDR3 is CASSLVVSGRTEAFF. The CDR3 DNA sequence: TGTGCCAGCAGCTTAGTAGTCTCAGGGCGAACTGAAGCTTTCTTT.

The chain links TRBV9 to TRBJ2-1; 7 bases line up with TRBD1. Germline V CDR1 and CDR2: SGDLS, YYNGEE. The CDR3 is 16 amino acids. V dropped 1 base and J dropped 7; count of bases not matched to a gene: 11. The CDR3 sequence is CASSVSDRARGNEQFF. CDR3 nucleotide sequence: TGTGCCAGCAGCGTATCAGACAGGGCGAGGGGGAATGAGCAGTTCTTC. Based on the CDR3 plus reference TRBV9 and TRBJ2-1, the full variable domain is DSGVTQTPKHLITATGQRVTLRCSPRSGDLSVYWYQQSLDQGLQFLIQYYNGEERAKGNILERFSAQQFPDLHSELNLSSLELGDSALYFCASSVSDRARGNEQFFGPGTRLTVL.

The chain recombines TRBV19 with TRBJ1-5, with TRBD1 matching 8 bases. J lost 6 bases, V lost 7 bases, and 14 bases had no gene match. Germline CDR1 LNHDA, CDR2 SQIVND (reference sequence). The CDR3 has 16 residues. The CDR3 is CASTSIVQGARQPQHF. CDR3 nucleotide sequence: TGTGCCAGTACAAGCATTGTGCAGGGGGCGCGTCAGCCCCAGCATTTT.

J is TRBJ1-1 and V is TRBV25-1; D ambiguous. V dropped 1 base and J dropped 2 bases, with 5 bases sitting between them. Germline-derived CDR1 and CDR2 are MGHDK and SYGVNS. The CDR3 length is 13 residues. The CDR3 coding sequence is TGTGCCAGCAGTGAATTGAAAAACACTGAAGCTTTCTTT. It specifies CASSELKNTEAFF.

In this sample, this clonotype turned up many times. The chain recombines TRBV5-1 with TRBJ1-2; the match to TRBD1 covers 7 bases. The ends lost 5 bases at V and 0 bases at J; junction bases unmatched: 1. This CDR3 comprises 13 residues. CDR1 SGHRS and CDR2 YFSETQ come from the germline V gene. CDR3 nucleotides: TGCGCCAGCAGGGGACAGCCTAACTATGGCTACACCTTC. Translated: CASRGQPNYGYTF.

This clonotype was seen only a few times. This sequence joins TRBV5-1 and TRBJ2-7; TRBD2 might be the D (5 bases). Trimming left V 2 bases short and J 0 bases short, with 9 bases between. The CDR3 totals 14 residues. Germline V CDR1 and CDR2: SGHRS, YFSETQ. The CDR3 sequence: CASSFGVSSYEQYF. CDR3 nucleotide sequence: TGCGCCAGCAGCTTCGGGGTGAGCTCCTACGAGCAGTACTTC.

This clonotype came up a few times. This chain links TRBV12-3 or TRBV12-4 with TRBJ1-6; D is undetermined. V was trimmed by 10 bases and J by 0 bases, leaving 13 bases between them. The CDR3 runs 15 residues. The CDR3 DNA reads as TGTGCCACCCAACAAACGAGCTCCTATAATTCACCCCTCCACTTT. The encoded protein is CATQQTSSYNSPLHF.

The V call is TRBV28, the J call TRBJ2-7; D is undetermined. The germline V gene has CDR1 MDHEN and CDR2 SYDVKM. This CDR3 has 10 amino acids. V was cut by 2 bases and J by 7 bases, with 3 bases left in between. The CDR3 here is CASSLTEQYF. The CDR3 region has the DNA TGTGCCAGCAGTTTAACAGAGCAGTACTTC.